These T cell receptor beta chains were read from a single sample in a study of cytomegalovirus exposure and HLA in healthy donors. This table comes from immunoSEQ multiplex PCR, and its TCRdb copy is limited to in-frame clones, with some not included. Seen here are 150,000 to 200,000 clones, about 75% observed once, and the top ten hold just under 5%. Sequenced material: PBMCs. The receptors come from a male donor in good health and CMV-seronegative. CDR3s include the opening cysteine and the closing phenylalanine or tryptophan. The D gene is left open where the match is weak. Part of the rows lack a size; the others show once, few, many or a class for expanded clones.

TRBV19	TRBJ2-2	NA	NA	CASSRTVNTGELFF	TGTGCCAGTAGTCGGACAGTTAACACCGGGGAGCTGTTTTTT
TRBV2	TRBJ1-3	NA	NA	CASSTGGTGNTIYF	TGTGCCAGCAGTACTGGGGGGACTGGAAACACCATATATTTT
TRBV19	TRBJ2-7	NA	NA	CASSLRPAGEQYF	TGTGCCAGTAGTCTCCGCCCCGCCGGCGAGCAGTACTTC
TRBV11-1	TRBJ2-1	NA	NA	CASSLGANSYNEQFF	TGTGCCAGCAGCTTAGGGGCTAACTCTTACAATGAGCAGTTCTTC
TRBV5-1	TRBJ2-1	TRBD1	NA	CASTYSGTANNEQFF	TGCGCCAGCACTTATTCCGGGACAGCAAACAATGAGCAGTTCTTC
TRBV6-1	TRBJ2-2	NA	NA	CASSEVSANTGELFF	TGTGCCAGCAGTGAAGTATCTGCGAACACCGGGGAGCTGTTTTTT
TRBV6-5	TRBJ2-6	NA	NA	CASSRGGTGANVLTF	TGTGCCAGCAGCCGAGGGGGTACTGGGGCCAACGTCCTGACTTTC
TRBV4-1	TRBJ2-7	NA	NA	CASSQDSGEAYEQYF	TGCGCCAGCAGCCAAGATTCAGGCGAAGCCTACGAGCAGTACTTC
TRBV13	TRBJ2-1	TRBD2	NA	CASSLGAAVAGSSYNEQFF	TGTGCCAGCAGCTTAGGGGCAGCAGTAGCGGGAAGCTCCTACAATGAGCAGTTCTTC
TRBV6-5	TRBJ2-7	NA	NA	CAAVSSYEQYF	TGTGCGGCGGTGTCGTCCTACGAGCAGTACTTC
TRBV5-1	TRBJ2-5	NA	NA	CASSTSGQYQETQYF	TGCGCCAGCAGTACTTCCGGACAGTACCAAGAGACCCAGTACTTC
TRBV27	TRBJ2-3	TRBD2	NA	CASSFRLAGGLWDTQYF	TGTGCCAGCAGTTTCCGTCTAGCGGGGGGGCTATGGGATACGCAGTATTTT
TRBV5-1	TRBJ1-6	NA	NA	CASRWADRDNSPLHF	TGCGCCAGCAGGTGGGCGGACAGAGACAATTCACCCCTCCACTTT
TRBV28	TRBJ2-6	TRBD1	NA	CASKQGGAGWSGANVLTF	TGTGCCAGCAAACAGGGGGGCGCGGGATGGTCTGGGGCCAACGTCCTGACTTTC
TRBV30	TRBJ2-3	NA	once	CAWTNLGRTMGDTQYF	TGTGCCTGGACCAACCTGGGCCGGACTATGGGAGATACGCAGTATTTT
TRBV9	TRBJ2-7	NA	NA	CASSVGWMGSYYEQYF	TGTGCCAGCAGCGTCGGGTGGATGGGTTCGTACTACGAGCAGTACTTC
TRBV19	TRBJ2-1	TRBD2	NA	CASSILRGGKSGEQFF	TGTGCCAGTAGTATTCTACGGGGGGGAAAGTCGGGTGAGCAGTTCTTC
TRBV9	TRBJ2-1	TRBD2	NA	CASSVGGTSLNEQFF	TGTGCCAGCAGCGTGGGGGGGACTAGCCTCAATGAGCAGTTCTTC
TRBV9	TRBJ2-1	TRBD2	NA	CASSATSGRAGYNEQFF	TGTGCCAGCAGCGCAACTAGCGGGAGGGCCGGGTACAATGAGCAGTTCTTC
TRBV4-3	TRBJ2-5	TRBD2	NA	CASSQSGRAQGETQYF	TGCGCCAGCAGCCAGAGCGGGAGGGCCCAGGGGGAGACCCAGTACTTC